A selection of T cell receptor beta chains follows, all from one sample in a study of blood T cells in healthy people across ages. TCRdb reanalysed the 5' RACE reads using MiXCR and keeps one entry per CDR3 protein. The repertoire has hundreds of thousands of distinct CDR3 sequences, approximately 49% of them found once; the top ten carry 25% to 35%. Material for sequencing was blood. The source is a woman aged 60-75 years in good health. Each CDR3 is given with its conserved first and last residue. D genes are given only for firm matches. Only part of the rows carry a size: once, few, many, or a class if the clone is expanded.

>TRBJ2-7|.|TRBV20-1|.
CSAPASAYEQYF
TGCAGTGCTCCCGCATCCGCCTACGAGCAGTACTTC
>TRBJ2-3|.|TRBV12-3/TRBV12-4|.
CASRSRDTQYF
TGTGCCAGCAGATCGAGAGATACGCAGTATTTT
>TRBJ2-7|.|TRBV7-2|TRBD2
CASSPRLAGGLYEQYF
TGTGCCAGCAGCCCAAGACTAGCGGGAGGCCTCTACGAGCAGTACTTC
>TRBJ1-2|few|TRBV12-3/TRBV12-4|TRBD1
CASKPGQGYGYTF
TGTGCCAGCAAGCCGGGACAGGGCTATGGCTACACCTTC
>TRBJ2-7|.|TRBV4-3|TRBD1
CASSRSGQGLYEQYF
TGCGCCAGCAGCCGATCCGGACAGGGCCTCTACGAGCAGTACTTC
>TRBJ2-7|few|TRBV7-9|TRBD1
CASSSRLVGTGGAEQYF
TGTGCCAGCAGCTCCAGGTTGGTGGGGACAGGAGGAGCCGAGCAGTACTTC
>TRBJ1-6|.|TRBV20-1|.
CSASDRGGSSYNSPLHF
TGCAGTGCTAGTGATAGGGGGGGCAGCTCCTATAATTCACCCCTCCACTTT
>TRBJ1-4|.|TRBV2|.
CASNRDNEKLFF
TGTGCCAGCAACAGAGATAATGAAAAACTGTTTTTT
>TRBJ1-1|once|TRBV27|TRBD1
CASSTPPGQGDTEAFF
TGTGCCAGTAGCACGCCTCCTGGACAGGGAGACACTGAAGCTTTCTTT
>TRBJ2-3|.|TRBV12-3/TRBV12-4|.
CASSLDRGLVRTDTQYF
TGTGCCAGCAGTTTGGACCGGGGATTAGTTCGCACAGATACGCAGTATTTT
>TRBJ2-7|.|TRBV4-3|TRBD2
CASSHSSGASSYNEQYF
TGCGCCAGCAGCCATAGCAGCGGGGCAAGCTCCTACAATGAGCAGTACTTC
>TRBJ1-2|.|TRBV7-2|.
CASTPKGSFYGYTF
TGTGCCAGCACCCCAAAGGGATCCTTCTATGGCTACACCTTC
>TRBJ1-5|.|TRBV28|TRBD1
CASRSGQPNQPQHF
TGTGCCAGCAGGTCGGGACAGCCTAATCAGCCCCAGCATTTT
>TRBJ2-7|.|TRBV7-9|.
CASSPGRNYEQYF
TGTGCCAGCAGCCCGGGACGGAACTACGAGCAGTACTTC
>TRBJ2-7|few|TRBV30|.
CAWSRKASYEQYF
TGTGCCTGGAGTAGGAAGGCGTCCTACGAGCAGTACTTC
>TRBJ2-1|.|TRBV7-9|.
CASSLGSRCYGEQFF
TGTGCCAGCAGTTTGGGTAGCCGGTGCTACGGTGAGCAGTTCTTC
>TRBJ2-5|few|TRBV5-6|TRBD2
CASSFRRAGEETQYF
TGTGCCAGCAGCTTTAGGAGAGCGGGAGAAGAGACCCAGTACTTC
>TRBJ2-1|.|TRBV6-1|TRBD2
CASSKAGLAGGLYNEQFF
TGTGCCAGCAGTAAAGCCGGACTAGCGGGAGGTCTTTACAATGAGCAGTTCTTC
>TRBJ2-3|few|TRBV7-3|TRBD2
CASSSRTSGRIGTQYF
TGTGCCAGCAGCTCCCGGACTAGCGGGAGAATTGGTACGCAGTATTTT
>TRBJ2-5|.|TRBV5-1|TRBD1
CASSLEGTGGKNEQYF
TGCGCCAGCAGCTTGGAAGGGACAGGGGGTAAGAATGAGCAGTACTTC
>TRBJ2-7|.|TRBV7-2|.
CASSEDPENYEQYF
TGTGCCAGCAGCGAGGACCCTGAGAACTACGAGCAGTACTTC
>TRBJ2-2|many|TRBV4-2|.
CASSQDGVTGELFF
TGTGCCAGCAGCCAAGATGGGGTCACCGGGGAGCTGTTTTTT
>TRBJ2-4|few|TRBV6-2/TRBV6-3|TRBD2
CASSDRLAGDEDIQYF
TGTGCCAGCAGCGACAGGCTAGCGGGAGATGAGGACATTCAGTACTTC
>TRBJ2-4|.|TRBV21-1|.
CASSKYGAGVQYF
TGTGCCAGCAGCAAATACGGGGCGGGCGTGCAGTACTTC
>TRBJ2-3|few|TRBV7-3|.
CASSLGRLGDTQYF
TGTGCCAGCAGCTTAGGGCGCTTGGGAGATACGCAGTATTTT
>TRBJ2-7|few|TRBV7-2|.
CASSLGRFQEQYF
TGTGCCAGCAGCTTGGGACGGTTTCAGGAGCAGTACTTC
>TRBJ2-3|.|TRBV18|.
CASSPGAGGTDTQYF
TGTGCCAGCTCACCAGGCGCAGGGGGGACAGATACGCAGTATTTT
>TRBJ2-5|.|TRBV2|.
CASNRAGIQETQYF
TGTGCCAGCAATAGGGCGGGGATCCAAGAGACCCAGTACTTC
>TRBJ2-7|.|TRBV9|.
CACSVGRDGEQYF
TGTGCCTGCAGCGTAGGTAGGGACGGCGAGCAGTACTTC
>TRBJ2-3|few|TRBV2|.
CASNYAGSTDTQYF
TGTGCCAGCAATTACGCGGGGAGCACAGATACGCAGTATTTT